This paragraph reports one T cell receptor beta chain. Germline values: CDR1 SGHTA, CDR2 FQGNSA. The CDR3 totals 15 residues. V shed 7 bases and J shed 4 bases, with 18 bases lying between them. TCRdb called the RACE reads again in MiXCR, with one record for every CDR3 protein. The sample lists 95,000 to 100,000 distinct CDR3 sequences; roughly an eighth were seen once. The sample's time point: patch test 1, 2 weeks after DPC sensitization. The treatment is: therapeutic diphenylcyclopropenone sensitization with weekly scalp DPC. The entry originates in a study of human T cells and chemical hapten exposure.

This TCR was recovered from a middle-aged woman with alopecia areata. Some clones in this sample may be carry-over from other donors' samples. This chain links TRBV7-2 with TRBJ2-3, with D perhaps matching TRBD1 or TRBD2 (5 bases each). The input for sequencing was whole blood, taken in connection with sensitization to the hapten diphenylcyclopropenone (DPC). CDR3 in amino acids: CASTQPGTNADTQYF. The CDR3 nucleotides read TGTGCCAGCACCCAACCAGGGACGAATGCAGATACGCAGTATTTT.